The entry that follows covers one T cell receptor (beta chain) sequence. Its antigen remains undetermined. No base quality information exists; no much larger clone differs at one position. The library was built by means of PCR. TCRdb names Illumina HiSeq 2500 as the instrument used. To reduce PCR and sequencing biases, unique molecular identifiers were incorporated into the TCR beta cDNA libraries. Every 1 to 10 million input T cells yielded roughly 500,000 cDNA molecules, meaning each molecule approximated one T cell. The patient libraries were prepared and sequenced with the same protocol used for the earlier healthy control dataset. Within a given batch, samples were prepared together, multiplexed and sequenced on the same HiSeq lane. In the source study's methods: MIGEC was used to process the raw barcoded reads, and molecular identifier groups with only a single read were discarded before consensus assembly and CDR3 extraction. VDJtools was used for post-analysis of the clonotype tables, and diversity was normalized by down-sampling every dataset to the size of the smallest sample. In repertoire overlap clustering, CDR3 amino acid sequences, but not nucleotide sequences, were matched to correct batch-related cross-sample contamination. The raw public reads went through TCRdb reprocessing: fastp at Q25, MiXCR clone calling, in-frame beta chains kept. Rows matching on CDR3 protein sequence are summarized as one entry with the most common DNA and genes. TCRdb's processing, not the authors', yielded these V and J calls. Recorded for this sample are roughly 430,000 distinct CDR3 sequences; 39% of them occurred a single time. The ten largest clones take up less than 8% of the sample.

Taken from cysteine to phenylalanine, the CDR3 has 16 residues. Only CDR3 DNA remains: 48 bases, in frame from the first base. CDR1 and CDR2, looked up from the germline V gene, are KGHSH and LQKENI. Compared with germline, V lacks 6 bases and J lacks 6 bases; bases without a gene match: 15. The source of the sample is a study of post-analysis software for immune sequencing data (dated by TCRdb to the mid-2010s). For the wider study: Relapsing-remitting, secondary progressive and progressive-relapsing multiple sclerosis were recorded as disease courses, and subtype annotation was lacking for some patients. Patient repertoires were compared against around twelve previously published healthy control repertoires from donors aged about 6 to 28 years. A subset of samples was prepared in parallel using single-end sample barcoding, then pooled and co-amplified after Illumina adapter ligation.

To demonstrate the VDJtools post-analysis software, the study profiled TCR beta repertoires from the peripheral blood of about 13 young patients with multiple sclerosis. Multiple sclerosis patients were children and adolescents aged about 6 to 17 years. Overall study results and their limits: The multiple sclerosis patient group was slightly younger than the control group. Multiple sclerosis patients had significantly lower normalized Chao1 diversity than controls, a result that suggests substantial peripheral T-cell clonal expansion. Roughly 5 TRBV segments, including TRBV5-6, TRBV5-1 and TRBV20-1, were significantly more frequent in patients than controls. Strong co-clustering of samples prepared in the same batch was shown by direct clustering with F measure, prompting a batch-effect correction.

This sequence originates from a girl aged 2 to 9 with multiple sclerosis. Sample: blood. The sequence links TRBV18 to TRBJ1-1, with TRBD1 identical over 8 junction bases. The CDR3 amino acid sequence is: CASSRTTTGENAEAFF. In nucleotides, the sequence is TGTGCCAGCTCCCGTACCACGACAGGGGAGAATGCTGAAGCTTTCTTT.